One TCR beta chain is described in this entry. Its antigen remains undetermined. No much larger clonotype is one base removed from it; base qualities were not supplied. The record originates from a study of blood T cell repertoires in COVID-19 (dated by TCRdb to between 2020 and 2021). For context, the study as a whole: Samples covering the acute and convalescent phases of COVID-19 were provided by collaborators in the United States, Italy and Spain. The dataset comprised deeply sampled blood TCRbeta repertoires from subjects exposed to, actively infected with, or recovered from COVID-19. The prospective study material was composed of cDNA or gDNA derived from T cells, B-cell-depleted T cells, or PBMCs. Where available, HLA class I and class II types were obtained from metadata supplied by the sample provider rather than from assay-based typing. The repertoires were released in a freely available public database meant as a resource for research on the immune response to SARS-CoV-2. A de-identified subject ID, COVID-19 status, age in years and sex were almost always included in the sample metadata. Samples came from the ongoing ImmuneRACE study (first 160 participants) plus 1,254 subjects from 6 global collaborators. Overall study outcomes, separate from this receptor: Clinical and demographic metadata were provided uncurated, with the amount varying by source and participant.

TCRbeta CDR3 regions were amplified from genomic DNA using the immunoSEQ Assay, a bias-controlled multiplex PCR. The source study handled its data this way. The number of nucleated cells in each sample was estimated by amplification of reference gene primers within the assay. To quantify the absolute abundance of each unique TCRbeta CDR3 rearrangement, sequence reads were collapsed and filtered. For each sample, productive Simpson clonality was calculated as the square root of Simpson's diversity index across productive rearrangements. In TCRdb, the immuneACCESS table is reduced to in-frame sequences with V and J assigned. These tables do not hold every clone; where another copy was compared, an unresolved V gene accounts for under half, and the others remain unexplained. V, J and clone size are those of that table, while D and trimming were read from the DNA. Here the sample has around 370,000 clones; 88% occur a single time. Around 7.9% of the sample goes to the ten largest clones.

One collaborating source in Seattle enrolled patients during active infection and followed them longitudinally through the course of disease. Whole blood was collected in K2EDTA tubes by collaborating institutions according to the institutions' own protocols. For TCRbeta analysis, collaborator samples were shipped as frozen whole blood, as isolated PBMCs, or as DNA extracted from either sample type. In the germline V gene (reference sequence), CDR1 corresponds to SEHNR and CDR2 to FQNEAQ. There are 15 amino acids in the CDR3, from cysteine to phenylalanine inclusive. The kept DNA is CDR3 alone, 45 bases in frame from the first base. Trimming leaves V shorter by 5 bases and J shorter by 6 bases, with the junction holding 7 bases beyond the gene matches.

The sample was peripheral blood. The rearranged chain carries TRBV7-9 and TRBJ1-6, with 7 junctional bases fitting TRBD1. This TCR was recovered from an older woman with COVID-19, enrolled during active disease. Read as DNA, the sequence is TGTGCCAGCAGCCCCCCGGGACAGCCTAATTCACCCCTCCACTTT. It codes for CASSPPGQPNSPLHF.